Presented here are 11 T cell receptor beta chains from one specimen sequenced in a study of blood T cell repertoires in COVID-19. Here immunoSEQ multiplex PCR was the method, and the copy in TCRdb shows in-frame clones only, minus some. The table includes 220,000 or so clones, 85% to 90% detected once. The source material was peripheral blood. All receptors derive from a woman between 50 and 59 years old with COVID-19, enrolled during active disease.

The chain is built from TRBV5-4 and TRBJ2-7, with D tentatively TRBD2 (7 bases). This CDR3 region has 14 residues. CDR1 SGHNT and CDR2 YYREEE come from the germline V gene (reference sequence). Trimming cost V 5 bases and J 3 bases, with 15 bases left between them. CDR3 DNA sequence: TGTGCCAGCAGTTGGGAGGGGGGGTACTACGAGCAGTACTTC. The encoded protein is CASSWEGGYYEQYF.

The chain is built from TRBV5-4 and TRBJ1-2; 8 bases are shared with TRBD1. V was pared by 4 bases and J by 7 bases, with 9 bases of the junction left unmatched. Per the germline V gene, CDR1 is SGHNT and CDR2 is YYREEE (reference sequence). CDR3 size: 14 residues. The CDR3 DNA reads TGTGCCAGCAGCGCAGGACAGGGTAGAAGTGGCTACACCTTC. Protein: CASSAGQGRSGYTF.

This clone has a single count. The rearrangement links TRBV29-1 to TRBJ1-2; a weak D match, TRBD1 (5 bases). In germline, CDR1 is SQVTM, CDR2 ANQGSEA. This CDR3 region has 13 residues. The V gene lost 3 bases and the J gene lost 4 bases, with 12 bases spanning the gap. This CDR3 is CSVDAGSSYGYTF. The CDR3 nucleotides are TGCAGCGTTGATGCAGGGTCGAGCTATGGCTACACCTTC. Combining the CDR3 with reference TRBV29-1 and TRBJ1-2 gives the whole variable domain SAVISQKPSRDICQRGTSLTIQCQVDSQVTMMFWYRQQPGQSLTLIATANQGSEATYESGFVIDKFPISRPNLTFSTLTVSNMSPEDSSIYLCSVDAGSSYGYTFGSGTRLTVV.

The CDR3 DNA sequence: TGTGCCAGCAGCTTAACCTTAGCTACGGAGCAGTACTTC. The encoded protein is CASSLTLATEQYF. This rearrangement joins TRBV7-3 to TRBJ2-7; D remains unclear. The V gene lost 0 bases and the J gene lost 7 bases, with 10 bases spanning the gap. CDR1 and CDR2 from the germline V gene are SGHTA and FQGTGA. The CDR3 contains 13 residues.

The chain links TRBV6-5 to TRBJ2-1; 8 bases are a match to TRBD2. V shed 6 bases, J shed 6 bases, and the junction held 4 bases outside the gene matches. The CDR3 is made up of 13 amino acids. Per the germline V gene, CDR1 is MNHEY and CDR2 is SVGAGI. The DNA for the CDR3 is TGTGCCAGCAGCGGGGGGGGCCGCAATGAGCAGTTCTTC. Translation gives CASSGGGRNEQFF.

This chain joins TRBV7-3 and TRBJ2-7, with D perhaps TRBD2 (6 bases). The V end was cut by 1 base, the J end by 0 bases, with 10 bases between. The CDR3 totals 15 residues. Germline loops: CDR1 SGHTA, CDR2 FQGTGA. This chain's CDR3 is CASSLNGGASYEQYF. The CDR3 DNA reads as TGTGCCAGCAGCTTAAACGGGGGTGCCTCCTACGAGCAGTACTTC.

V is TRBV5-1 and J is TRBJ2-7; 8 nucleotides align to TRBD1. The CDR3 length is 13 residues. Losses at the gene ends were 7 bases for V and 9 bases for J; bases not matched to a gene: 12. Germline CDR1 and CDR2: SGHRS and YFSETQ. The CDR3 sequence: CASHGAGGEVQYF. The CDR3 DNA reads TGCGCCAGCCACGGGGCAGGGGGCGAGGTGCAGTACTTC.

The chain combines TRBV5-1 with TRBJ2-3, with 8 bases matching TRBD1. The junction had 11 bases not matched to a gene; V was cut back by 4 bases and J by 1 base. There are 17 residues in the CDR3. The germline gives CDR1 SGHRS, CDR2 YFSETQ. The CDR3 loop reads CASSNPTGGWGTDTQYF. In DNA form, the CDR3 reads TGCGCCAGCAGCAACCCTACAGGGGGATGGGGCACAGATACGCAGTATTTT. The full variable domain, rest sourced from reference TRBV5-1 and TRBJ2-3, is KAGVTQTPRYLIKTRGQQVTLSCSPISGHRSVSWYQQTPGQGLQFLFEYFSETQRNKGNFPGRFSGRQFSNSRSEMNVSTLELGDSALYLCASSNPTGGWGTDTQYFGPGTRLTVL.

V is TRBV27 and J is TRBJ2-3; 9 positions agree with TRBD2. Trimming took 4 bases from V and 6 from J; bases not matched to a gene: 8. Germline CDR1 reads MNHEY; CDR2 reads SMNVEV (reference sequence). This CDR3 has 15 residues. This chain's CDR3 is CASSYPASGDDTQYF. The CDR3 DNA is TGTGCCAGCAGTTACCCCGCTAGCGGGGACGATACGCAGTATTTT.

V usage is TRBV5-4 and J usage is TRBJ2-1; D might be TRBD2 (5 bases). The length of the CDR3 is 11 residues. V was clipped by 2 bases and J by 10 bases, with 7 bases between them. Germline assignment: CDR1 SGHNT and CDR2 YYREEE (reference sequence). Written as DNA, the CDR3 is TGTGCCAGCAGCTTCGGAGGCGAGCAGTTCTTC. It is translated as CASSFGGEQFF. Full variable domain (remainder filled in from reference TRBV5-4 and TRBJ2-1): ETGVTQSPTHLIKTRGQQVTLRCSSQSGHNTVSWYQQALGQGPQFIFQYYREEENGRGNFPPRFSGLQFPNYSSELNVNALELDDSALYLCASSFGGEQFFGPGTRLTVL.

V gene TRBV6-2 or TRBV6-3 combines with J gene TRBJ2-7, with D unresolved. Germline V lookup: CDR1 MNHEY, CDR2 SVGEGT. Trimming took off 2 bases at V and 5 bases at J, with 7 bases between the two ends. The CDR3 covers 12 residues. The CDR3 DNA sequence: TGTGCCAGCAGTTACAGTCCGGACGAGCAGTACTTC. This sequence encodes CASSYSPDEQYF.